A selection of T cell receptor beta chains follows, all from one sample in a study of CD8+CD57+ T cells in acquired aplastic anemia. One entry per CDR3 protein, called by TCRdb with MiXCR from the reads. The sample contains about 260,000 distinct CDR3 sequences, around 82% of which appear only once. The sequencing sample was made of sorted CD4+, CD8+, or CD8+CD57+ T cells (not recorded which) from PBMCs. The receptors were sampled from a human donor with aplastic anemia. Each CDR3 is given with its conserved first and last residue. Fields, in order: J gene, D gene, clone size, V gene, CDR3 DNA, CDR3 protein. A D gene is named only where the DNA matches it firmly. Not every row has a clone size; where given, it reads once, few, many or a size class.

J gene: TRBJ1-2; D gene: NA; clone size: NA; V gene: TRBV20-1; CDR3 DNA: TGCAGTGCTAGACGTTGGGGGGACTATGGCTACACCTTC; CDR3 protein: CSARRWGDYGYTF
J gene: TRBJ1-1; D gene: NA; clone size: NA; V gene: TRBV7-9; CDR3 DNA: TGTGCCAGCAGTGGGGTGGGTAGCGCGGACACCGACGCTTTCTTT; CDR3 protein: CASSGVGSADTDAFF
J gene: TRBJ1-1; D gene: TRBD1; clone size: NA; V gene: TRBV7-9; CDR3 DNA: TGCGCCAGCAGCCAAGGGGAGGGCCAGGGGGCAAACATTGAAGCTTTCTTT; CDR3 protein: CASSQGEGQGANIEAFF
J gene: TRBJ2-1; D gene: NA; clone size: NA; V gene: TRBV9; CDR3 DNA: TGTGCCAGCAGCGTGGGGTGCGAAAACCATCAGGTTGAGCAGTTCTTC; CDR3 protein: CASSVGCENHQVEQFF
J gene: TRBJ1-3; D gene: NA; clone size: NA; V gene: TRBV9; CDR3 DNA: TGTGCCAGCAGCGTAGGGGACCGCCTTATGAACACCATATATTTT; CDR3 protein: CASSVGDRLMNTIYF
J gene: TRBJ2-1; D gene: NA; clone size: NA; V gene: TRBV2; CDR3 DNA: TGTGCCAGCAGGGATGGGGGGACCCATACGCAGTTCTTC; CDR3 protein: CASRDGGTHTQFF
J gene: TRBJ2-1; D gene: TRBD2; clone size: NA; V gene: TRBV5-1; CDR3 DNA: TGCGCCAGCAGCCAAGCCCGTCTAGCGGGAGTCTATGAGCAGTTCTTC; CDR3 protein: CASSQARLAGVYEQFF
J gene: TRBJ1-1; D gene: NA; clone size: NA; V gene: TRBV7-9; CDR3 DNA: TGTGCCAGCAGCTTTGACAGCACAGATACGCAGTATTTTTTCTTT; CDR3 protein: CASSFDSTDTQYFFF
J gene: TRBJ1-5; D gene: NA; clone size: NA; V gene: TRBV10-3; CDR3 DNA: TGTGCCATCAGCGAGGGTGCACTTAACAAACTGACCCAAAATTTT; CDR3 protein: CAISEGALNKLTQNF
J gene: TRBJ2-7; D gene: TRBD1; clone size: NA; V gene: TRBV7-2; CDR3 DNA: TGTGCCAGCAGCGTAGGGGGACAGGGGTCCTACGAGCAGTACTTC; CDR3 protein: CASSVGGQGSYEQYF
J gene: TRBJ2-3; D gene: NA; clone size: NA; V gene: TRBV9; CDR3 DNA: TGTGCCAGCAGCGTGGACGCACGTAGCGGCACTGGGGATTTT; CDR3 protein: CASSVDARSGTGDF
J gene: TRBJ2-3; D gene: NA; clone size: NA; V gene: TRBV2; CDR3 DNA: TGTGCCAGCAGCGAGATGGGCACAGATACGCAGTATTTT; CDR3 protein: CASSEMGTDTQYF
J gene: TRBJ2-7; D gene: TRBD2; clone size: few; V gene: TRBV2; CDR3 DNA: TGTGCCAGCAGTGGGGAGCTAGCGGAAAGCTCCTACGAGCAGTACTTC; CDR3 protein: CASSGELAESSYEQYF
J gene: TRBJ2-3; D gene: TRBD2; clone size: NA; V gene: TRBV7-9; CDR3 DNA: TGTGCCAGCAGCTTAGCGGGAGGGCAGCTGACGTTGTATTTT; CDR3 protein: CASSLAGGQLTLYF
J gene: TRBJ1-4; D gene: TRBD1; clone size: once; V gene: TRBV5-6; CDR3 DNA: TGTGCCAGCAGCTCGACAGGGACTAATGAAAAACTGTTTTTT; CDR3 protein: CASSSTGTNEKLFF
J gene: TRBJ1-2; D gene: NA; clone size: NA; V gene: TRBV7-3; CDR3 DNA: TGTGCCAGCAGCGCCCCAAGCACAGACACGCAGTATTTTACCTTC; CDR3 protein: CASSAPSTDTQYFTF
J gene: TRBJ1-1; D gene: NA; clone size: NA; V gene: TRBV2; CDR3 DNA: TGTGCCAGCAGCGCTAGGGGCAACGCTGAAGCTTTCTTT; CDR3 protein: CASSARGNAEAFF
J gene: TRBJ1-1; D gene: NA; clone size: NA; V gene: TRBV19; CDR3 DNA: TGTGCCAGTAGTATAGGTCAGACCAGGAACACTGAAGCTTTCTTT; CDR3 protein: CASSIGQTRNTEAFF
J gene: TRBJ2-3; D gene: TRBD1; clone size: NA; V gene: TRBV7-8; CDR3 DNA: TGTGCCAGCAGCGCCGGGACAGGCGGAATTACTCCGCAGTATTTT; CDR3 protein: CASSAGTGGITPQYF
J gene: TRBJ1-5; D gene: NA; clone size: NA; V gene: TRBV2; CDR3 DNA: TGTGCCAGCGGGGACGGGGGCACCAATCCGCACTATTTTTTT; CDR3 protein: CASGDGGTNPHYFF
J gene: TRBJ2-5; D gene: NA; clone size: few; V gene: TRBV7-6; CDR3 DNA: TGTGCCAGCAGCTTAGCGGGGAGCCAGTACTTC; CDR3 protein: CASSLAGSQYF
J gene: TRBJ1-1; D gene: NA; clone size: NA; V gene: TRBV4-1; CDR3 DNA: TGCGCCAGCAGAACAGGAGGCACTGAAGCTTTCTTT; CDR3 protein: CASRTGGTEAFF
J gene: TRBJ1-5; D gene: NA; clone size: once; V gene: TRBV7-8; CDR3 DNA: TGTGCCAGCGGGGAAGAGGGCACAGGGAAGCAGCATTTT; CDR3 protein: CASGEEGTGKQHF
J gene: TRBJ2-1; D gene: TRBD2; clone size: NA; V gene: TRBV9; CDR3 DNA: TGTGCCAGCAGCGTTGAAAGAAGCGGGGGGAGCGTTGAGCAGTTCTTC; CDR3 protein: CASSVERSGGSVEQFF
J gene: TRBJ2-7; D gene: NA; clone size: NA; V gene: TRBV9; CDR3 DNA: TGTGCCAGCAGCTTAGACCACGAGCAGTACTTC; CDR3 protein: CASSLDHEQYF
J gene: TRBJ1-2; D gene: NA; clone size: NA; V gene: TRBV5-6; CDR3 DNA: TGTGCCAGCACCGGGACTAGCGTCGGGCTCGTATATGGCTACACCTTC; CDR3 protein: CASTGTSVGLVYGYTF
J gene: TRBJ2-7; D gene: NA; clone size: NA; V gene: TRBV25-1; CDR3 DNA: TGTGCCAGCACTGAATTTGAGTCAGACGAGCAGTACTTC; CDR3 protein: CASTEFESDEQYF
J gene: TRBJ1-1; D gene: NA; clone size: NA; V gene: TRBV20-1; CDR3 DNA: TGCAGTGCTAGAGATCATAAGGGGAGGAGCACTGAAGCTTTCTTT; CDR3 protein: CSARDHKGRSTEAFF
J gene: TRBJ2-3; D gene: NA; clone size: NA; V gene: TRBV19; CDR3 DNA: TGTGCCAGTAGTTTAGCGAGAGGACCCTACAAGCAGTATTTT; CDR3 protein: CASSLARGPYKQYF
J gene: TRBJ2-5; D gene: NA; clone size: NA; V gene: TRBV11-1; CDR3 DNA: TGTGCCAGCAGCGCAGCAGGTAGCTCCCAGTACTTC; CDR3 protein: CASSAAGSSQYF
J gene: TRBJ2-1; D gene: NA; clone size: NA; V gene: TRBV9; CDR3 DNA: TGTGCCAGCAGTGTTGGGCTGATCGATGCGGAGACGTTC; CDR3 protein: CASSVGLIDAETF
J gene: TRBJ2-1; D gene: TRBD2; clone size: NA; V gene: TRBV7-2; CDR3 DNA: TGTGCCAGCAGCTTTCATAGAAGCGGGACGACCCATGACCAGTTCTTC; CDR3 protein: CASSFHRSGTTHDQFF
J gene: TRBJ1-2; D gene: TRBD1; clone size: NA; V gene: TRBV7-6; CDR3 DNA: TGTGCCAGCAGCTTAGCCAGGGGGAGAAAAGTATATCGCTACACCTTC; CDR3 protein: CASSLARGRKVYRYTF
J gene: TRBJ2-3; D gene: NA; clone size: NA; V gene: TRBV9; CDR3 DNA: TGTGCCAGCAGCGTAGCGGGAGTTCCCGGTACGCGGTATTTT; CDR3 protein: CASSVAGVPGTRYF
J gene: TRBJ2-6; D gene: TRBD2; clone size: many; V gene: TRBV7-9; CDR3 DNA: TGTGCCAGCAGCTTTCAAAGAAGCGGGGGGAGCGATGAGCTGACTTTC; CDR3 protein: CASSFQRSGGSDELTF
J gene: TRBJ2-7; D gene: NA; clone size: NA; V gene: TRBV20-1; CDR3 DNA: TGCAGTGCTAGAGAAACAGACATGAGTTACGAGCAGTACTTC; CDR3 protein: CSARETDMSYEQYF
J gene: TRBJ2-7; D gene: NA; clone size: many; V gene: TRBV6-1; CDR3 DNA: TGTGCCAGCAGTGAACCCCAGGGGGGGGCGCGTCTCGGCGAGCAGTACTTC; CDR3 protein: CASSEPQGGARLGEQYF
J gene: TRBJ2-3; D gene: TRBD1; clone size: NA; V gene: TRBV7-2; CDR3 DNA: TGTGCCAGCAGCCCCTTAGGGGGCACCGACAATGGGTATTTT; CDR3 protein: CASSPLGGTDNGYF
J gene: TRBJ2-5; D gene: NA; clone size: NA; V gene: TRBV7-3; CDR3 DNA: TGTGCCACCAGCCCAGGCCAGGGGCAAGAGACCCAGTACTTC; CDR3 protein: CATSPGQGQETQYF
J gene: TRBJ2-7; D gene: NA; clone size: once; V gene: TRBV15; CDR3 DNA: TGTGCCACCAGCGGGGGGTCGACCTACGAGCAGTACTTC; CDR3 protein: CATSGGSTYEQYF
J gene: TRBJ1-5; D gene: NA; clone size: NA; V gene: TRBV19; CDR3 DNA: TGTGCCAGTAGCATAGCTAGCGTAGCCTACAATGAGCAGCATTTT; CDR3 protein: CASSIASVAYNEQHF
J gene: TRBJ1-1; D gene: NA; clone size: NA; V gene: TRBV9; CDR3 DNA: TGTGCCAGCAGCTTAGGTCTGGCAAGGCACAATCAAGCTTTCTTT; CDR3 protein: CASSLGLARHNQAFF
J gene: TRBJ2-6; D gene: TRBD2; clone size: NA; V gene: TRBV7-3; CDR3 DNA: TGTGCCAGCAGCTTAGATGGCGAGCGGGGGGCGGGCAGATCCAACGTCCTGACTTTC; CDR3 protein: CASSLDGERGAGRSNVLTF
J gene: TRBJ1-1; D gene: TRBD1; clone size: NA; V gene: TRBV11-3; CDR3 DNA: TGTGCCAGCAGCTCGGGCGGGACAGGGAACACTGAAGCTTTCTTT; CDR3 protein: CASSSGGTGNTEAFF
J gene: TRBJ1-6; D gene: TRBD1; clone size: NA; V gene: TRBV19; CDR3 DNA: TGTGCCAGCGCCCCGGGACAGGGGGCCGCGACACCCCTCCACTTT; CDR3 protein: CASAPGQGAATPLHF
J gene: TRBJ1-1; D gene: NA; clone size: NA; V gene: TRBV19; CDR3 DNA: TGTGCCAGTAGTATGAAGGGAAACACTGAAGCTTTCTTT; CDR3 protein: CASSMKGNTEAFF
J gene: TRBJ1-6; D gene: NA; clone size: NA; V gene: TRBV11-1; CDR3 DNA: TGTGCCAGCGGAGGGGCTGGGGACGGCTATAATTCACCCCTCCACTTT; CDR3 protein: CASGGAGDGYNSPLHF
J gene: TRBJ1-4; D gene: NA; clone size: once; V gene: TRBV15; CDR3 DNA: TGTGCCACCAGCAGAGATCTCGATGGAAAGAATGAAAAACTGTTTTTT; CDR3 protein: CATSRDLDGKNEKLFF
J gene: TRBJ1-1; D gene: NA; clone size: once; V gene: TRBV20-1; CDR3 DNA: TGCAGTGCTAGAGGGCTCCTGATGGACACTGAAGCTTTCTTT; CDR3 protein: CSARGLLMDTEAFF
J gene: TRBJ1-6; D gene: NA; clone size: NA; V gene: TRBV7-9; CDR3 DNA: TGTGCCAGCAGCTTAATTAATAATTCACCCCTCCACTTT; CDR3 protein: CASSLINNSPLHF
J gene: TRBJ1-6; D gene: NA; clone size: NA; V gene: TRBV15; CDR3 DNA: TGTGCCACCAGCAGAGATCAACGGAATTCACCCCTCCACTTT; CDR3 protein: CATSRDQRNSPLHF
J gene: TRBJ1-1; D gene: NA; clone size: NA; V gene: TRBV6-5; CDR3 DNA: TGTGCCAGCAGCCAGGGCGGGGCTGAAGCTTTCTTT; CDR3 protein: CASSQGGAEAFF
J gene: TRBJ2-1; D gene: NA; clone size: NA; V gene: TRBV7-2; CDR3 DNA: TGTGCCAGCAGCTCCTTAGGGGTTACGGGTGGACAGTTCTTC; CDR3 protein: CASSSLGVTGGQFF
J gene: TRBJ2-7; D gene: NA; clone size: few; V gene: TRBV10-2; CDR3 DNA: TGCGCCAGCAGGCATTACCAGCAGTACTTC; CDR3 protein: CASRHYQQYF
J gene: TRBJ2-5; D gene: NA; clone size: NA; V gene: TRBV7-9; CDR3 DNA: TGTGCCAGCAGCTGTGGCAGAGGGCAAGAGACCCAGTACTTC; CDR3 protein: CASSCGRGQETQYF
J gene: TRBJ1-5; D gene: NA; clone size: NA; V gene: TRBV7-3; CDR3 DNA: TGTGCCAGCGGAAGCGGGGGCACAGATGCGCAGCATTTT; CDR3 protein: CASGSGGTDAQHF
J gene: TRBJ1-6; D gene: NA; clone size: NA; V gene: TRBV7-9; CDR3 DNA: TGTGCCAGCAGCCGACCCGGGGGTCTGGCTACACCTTCCCACTTT; CDR3 protein: CASSRPGGLATPSHF
J gene: TRBJ2-5; D gene: TRBD2; clone size: once; V gene: TRBV9; CDR3 DNA: TGTGCCAGCAGCGTAGGCGGGGGGGCATCAGAGACCCAGTACTTC; CDR3 protein: CASSVGGGASETQYF
J gene: TRBJ2-5; D gene: NA; clone size: NA; V gene: TRBV7-2; CDR3 DNA: TGTGCCAGCAGGGGAGCTAGGGATACCCATTACTTC; CDR3 protein: CASRGARDTHYF
J gene: TRBJ2-1; D gene: NA; clone size: NA; V gene: TRBV7-9; CDR3 DNA: NA; CDR3 protein: CASSPPRGFDEQFFF